These 29 T cell receptor beta chains were sequenced from one sample in a study of T-cell memory formation after mild COVID-19. Using its own MiXCR run on the 5' RACE reads, TCRdb lists one record per CDR3 protein. This table holds a few hundred thousand distinct CDR3 sequences, less than 9.5% found once. The sample taken for sequencing was PBMCs or a T cell subset sorted from them (not recorded which). These receptors all come from a man younger than 35 who had mild COVID-19 (a few samples of this study predate the infection). Cell type and time point are not known.

The chain has TRBV20-1 and TRBJ1-2; a weak D match, TRBD1 (6 bases). The V gene's germline CDR1 is DFQATT and CDR2 SNEGSKA (reference sequence). The germline V and J ends were trimmed by 6 bases and 3 bases, with 14 bases remaining between them. The CDR3 spans 13 residues. CDR3 region: CSAPRGEDYGYTF. The CDR3 bases are TGCAGTGCCCCAAGGGGGGAGGACTATGGCTACACCTTC.

This chain uses TRBV18 with TRBJ2-5; tentatively, D is TRBD1 or TRBD2 (6 bases each). The V gene's germline CDR1 is KGHSH and CDR2 LQKENI. Trimming pared 3 bases from V and 0 bases from J, leaving 11 bases between. The CDR3 runs to 15 residues. The DNA of the CDR3 is TGTGCCAGCTCACCCTCGAGGGGGGACCAAGAGACCCAGTACTTC. It encodes CASSPSRGDQETQYF.

This clonotype was seen a few times. The chain uses TRBV27 and TRBJ1-5; no reliable D call. The V end was cut by 4 bases, the J end by 5 bases, with 9 bases between. This CDR3 spans 13 amino acids. Looked up from germline, CDR1 is MNHEY and CDR2 is SMNVEV (reference sequence). CDR3 loop: CASSSLPDQPQHF. The CDR3 region has the DNA TGTGCCAGCAGTTCGTTACCAGATCAGCCCCAGCATTTT.

This clonotype was observed at least ten times. The chain links TRBV5-1 to TRBJ2-1; 14 nucleotides line up with TRBD2. In germline, CDR1 is SGHRS, CDR2 YFSETQ. The CDR3 runs to 16 residues. J lost 6 bases, V lost 0 bases, and 2 bases had no gene match. This chain's CDR3 is CASSLGGLAGGNEQFF. CDR3 nucleotide sequence: TGCGCCAGCAGCTTGGGAGGACTAGCGGGGGGCAATGAGCAGTTCTTC.

This clonotype has just a few counts. The rearrangement uses TRBV29-1 and TRBJ1-2; tentatively, D is TRBD1 (5 bases). CDR1 is SQVTM, CDR2 ANQGSEA, per germline. V was clipped by 3 bases and J by 7 bases, with 12 bases between them. This CDR3 is built from 12 residues. The CDR3 sequence: CSVELGPGGYTF. The CDR3 DNA reads TGCAGCGTTGAGTTGGGGCCGGGTGGCTACACCTTC.

In its sample, this clonotype was seen a few times. The gene calls are TRBV7-2 and TRBJ1-4; the match to TRBD1 covers 10 bases. Germline CDR1 is SGHTA and CDR2 is FQGNSA. The CDR3 spans 15 residues. Losses at the gene ends were 5 bases for V and 6 bases for J; bases not matched to a gene: 6. CDR3: CASSPRQGADEKLFF. In DNA form, the CDR3 reads TGTGCCAGCAGCCCTAGACAGGGGGCGGATGAAAAACTGTTTTTT.

The gene calls are TRBV20-1 and TRBJ1-5, with no clear D. Trimming shortened V by 5 bases and J by 3 bases, and 14 bases separated the two germline ends. Germline CDR1 is DFQATT and CDR2 is SNEGSKA (reference sequence). The CDR3 totals 14 residues. CDR3 bases: TGCAGTGCTGCCAAGCAGTACCACAATCAGCCCCAGCATTTT. This sequence encodes CSAAKQYHNQPQHF.

The rearrangement uses TRBV12-3 or TRBV12-4 and TRBJ2-7; D uncertain. This CDR3 spans 13 amino acids. The V end lost 6 bases, the J end lost 4 bases, and 13 bases lay between the germline ends. The CDR3 protein is CASSPRHIYEQYF. The CDR3 nucleotides read TGTGCCAGCAGCCCGAGACATATTTACGAGCAGTACTTC.

This clonotype was counted between two and nine times. V and J are TRBV28 and TRBJ1-1; the match to TRBD1 covers 11 bases. The length of the CDR3 is 17 residues. With V trimmed by 4 bases and J by 3 bases, 10 bases remained unmatched. CDR1 is MDHEN and CDR2 is SYDVKM in the germline V gene. The CDR3 region is CASSWAGTGGGYTEAFF. CDR3 bases: TGTGCCAGCAGTTGGGCCGGGACAGGGGGTGGTTACACTGAAGCTTTCTTT.

This clonotype was detected many times. The chain recombines TRBV5-1 with TRBJ2-7, with 9 positions matching TRBD1. The length of the CDR3 is 14 residues. V trimming: 6 bases; J trimming: 5 bases; junction bases outside the gene matches: 9. Germline-derived CDR1 and CDR2 are SGHRS and YFSETQ. CDR3 nucleotides: TGCGCCAGCAACTCGGGACAGGGTATCGACGAGCAGTACTTC. Residues: CASNSGQGIDEQYF.

This clonotype came up many times. The chain recombines TRBV9 with TRBJ2-5; 8 bases fit TRBD1. Germline lookup yields CDR1 SGDLS and CDR2 YYNGEE. V shed 0 bases and J 5 bases; nucleotides not matched to a gene: 9. There are 16 residues in the CDR3. The CDR3: CASSVASQGAGETQYF. DNA for the CDR3: TGTGCCAGCAGCGTAGCTTCCCAGGGGGCGGGGGAGACCCAGTACTTC.

This clonotype was counted at least ten times. The chain links TRBV5-1 to TRBJ1-2; TRBD1 matches at 10 bases. The germline gives CDR1 SGHRS, CDR2 YFSETQ. V dropped 4 bases and J dropped 5; count of bases not matched to a gene: 2. The CDR3 extends over 13 amino acids. CDR3 region: CASSRDRGYGYTF. CDR3 sequence (DNA): TGCGCCAGCAGCCGGGACAGGGGTTATGGCTACACCTTC.

The J gene is TRBJ1-1, the V gene TRBV27, with 7 bases identical to TRBD1. Germline V gene data show CDR1 as MNHEY and CDR2 as SMNVEV (reference sequence). The length of the CDR3 is 14 residues. Unmatched junction bases numbered 9, after V lost 4 bases and J lost 7 bases. The CDR3: CASSSGQLSLEAFF. The CDR3 DNA reads as TGTGCCAGCAGTTCGGGACAGCTTTCCCTTGAAGCTTTCTTT.

This clonotype was counted a few times. V is TRBV7-9 and J is TRBJ2-1, with D perhaps TRBD1 (6 bases). Germline values: CDR1 SEHNR, CDR2 FQNEAQ (reference sequence). The CDR3 extends over 12 amino acids. The ends were cut back, 6 bases at V and 5 bases at J, with 8 bases in the middle. For the CDR3, the DNA is TGTGCCAGCAGACGGGACAACAATGAGCAGTTCTTC. Residues: CASRRDNNEQFF. Complete variable domain (other parts from reference TRBV7-9 and TRBJ2-1): DTGVSQNPRHKITKRGQNVTFRCDPISEHNRLYWYRQTLGQGPEFLTYFQNEAQLEKSRLLSDRFSAERPKGSFSTLEIQRTEQGDSAMYLCASRRDNNEQFFGPGTRLTVL.

This clonotype appeared a few times. This chain links TRBV10-3 with TRBJ2-5; the D gene is possibly TRBD1 (7 bases). V lost 0 bases and J 5 bases, leaving 16 bases between the germline ends. This CDR3 is built from 16 residues. CDR1 is ENHRY, CDR2 SYGVKD, per germline. The CDR3 sequence: CAISESAGGTQETQYF. In DNA, the CDR3 is TGTGCCATCAGTGAGTCGGCAGGGGGGACTCAGGAGACCCAGTACTTC.

This clonotype appeared a few times. This sequence joins TRBV12-5 and TRBJ1-4, with D uncertain. This CDR3 has 10 residues. Per germline, CDR1 LGHNT and CDR2 FRNRAP. The chain's CDR3 is CGRAGEKLFF. The CDR3 DNA reads as TGTGGTAGGGCCGGGGAAAAACTGTTTTTT.

This clonotype was counted between two and nine times. The chain carries TRBV6-5 and TRBJ1-1; no clear D gene. Per germline, CDR1 MNHEY and CDR2 SVGAGI. The CDR3 runs to 14 residues. Trimming removed 2 bases at V and 4 bases at J, with 11 bases between. Written as DNA, the CDR3 is TGTGCCAGCAGTTACGTAGGGTCGGGCACTGAAGCTTTCTTT. Its translation: CASSYVGSGTEAFF.

This clonotype was seen a handful of times. The chain employs TRBV10-3 and TRBJ1-3; weak D call: TRBD1 (5 bases). Germline V gives CDR1 ENHRY, CDR2 SYGVKD. This CDR3 is 17 amino acids long. The V end was cut by 5 bases, the J end by 3 bases, with 20 bases between. The CDR3 region is CAISQTPFDSDGNTIYF. In nucleotides, the CDR3 is TGTGCCATCAGTCAGACCCCATTTGACAGCGATGGAAACACCATATATTTT.

This clonotype was counted between two and nine times. The rearrangement links TRBV10-3 to TRBJ1-1; D gene unclear. Between the trimmed V and J ends, which lost 4 bases and 3 bases, there was a span of 12 bases. This CDR3 has 14 amino acids. CDR1 is ENHRY and CDR2 is SYGVKD in the germline V gene. CDR3 in amino acids: CAISGGIVDTEAFF. Here the CDR3 DNA reads TGTGCCATCAGTGGAGGCATCGTTGACACTGAAGCTTTCTTT.

This chain connects TRBV6-5 to TRBJ1-4; no reliable D call. The CDR3 is made up of 12 amino acids. The V gene lost 5 bases and the J gene lost 7 bases, with 8 bases spanning the gap. Germline CDR1 reads MNHEY; CDR2 reads SVGAGI. For the CDR3, the DNA is TGTGCCAGCAGTCAAAATGGTGAAAAACTGTTTTTT. Its protein product is CASSQNGEKLFF.

This clonotype showed up many times. The V call is TRBV7-3, the J call TRBJ1-1, with 7 bases fitting TRBD1. Germline V gene lookup returns CDR1 SGHTA and CDR2 FQGTGA. The CDR3 runs 14 residues. Unmatched junction bases numbered 4, after V lost 3 bases and J lost 3 bases. The CDR3 reads CASSFSRGDTEAFF. The CDR3 DNA sequence: TGTGCCAGCAGCTTCAGCAGGGGGGACACTGAAGCTTTCTTT.

A few counts support this clonotype. This chain links TRBV5-4 with TRBJ1-2; D unclear. CDR1 and CDR2 (germline): SGHNT, YYREEE (reference sequence). This CDR3 is built from 14 residues. V was clipped by 4 bases and J by 2 bases, with 12 bases between them. The CDR3: CASSQDGGNYGYTF. As DNA, the CDR3 is TGTGCCAGCAGCCAGGATGGTGGGAACTATGGCTACACCTTC.

The chain combines TRBV7-6 with TRBJ1-2, with 12 nucleotides matching TRBD1. The CDR3 consists of 16 residues. J was trimmed by 3 bases and V by 5 bases; bases with no gene match: 7. From germline, CDR1 is SGHVS and CDR2 FNYEAQ. CDR3 DNA: TGTGCCAGCAGCCCGGGGACAGGGGGCTGGGACTATGGCTACACCTTC. Its protein product is CASSPGTGGWDYGYTF.

This chain connects TRBV10-3 to TRBJ2-2; TRBD1 matches 8 bases. The CDR3 extends over 15 amino acids. V was clipped by 10 bases and J by 7 bases; unmatched bases: 14. Germline V CDR1 and CDR2: ENHRY, SYGVKD. The CDR3: CANSPGQGVHGELFF. Here the CDR3 DNA reads TGTGCCAACTCTCCTGGACAGGGTGTCCACGGGGAGCTGTTTTTT.

This clonotype turned up a few times. The CDR3 DNA reads as TGTGCCAGCTCACCAAGCGGGGGCCTCACTGAAGCTTTCTTT. Residues: CASSPSGGLTEAFF. This chain uses TRBV18 with TRBJ1-1, with TRBD1 as a possible D gene (6 bases). The length of the CDR3 is 14 residues. Trimming removed 2 bases at V and 4 bases at J, with 11 bases between. Per the germline V gene, CDR1 is KGHSH and CDR2 is LQKENI.

This chain uses TRBV29-1 with TRBJ2-7, with a tentative D call TRBD2 (5 bases). Deletions cut 7 bases from V and 0 bases from J, with 13 bases between. CDR1 is SQVTM and CDR2 is ANQGSEA in the germline V gene. The CDR3 is made up of 13 amino acids. CDR3 protein: CSGAYGGSYEQYF. CDR3 in DNA: TGCAGCGGTGCTTACGGAGGCTCCTACGAGCAGTACTTC.

The sample holds a few counts of this clonotype. CDR3 in amino acids: CASSDYRGYGQPQHF. CDR3 DNA sequence: TGTGCCAGCAGTGACTACAGGGGATACGGTCAGCCCCAGCATTTT. The chain combines TRBV6-1 with TRBJ1-5, with TRBD1 matching over 7 bases. There are 15 residues in the CDR3. J was trimmed by 6 bases and V by 3 bases; bases with no gene match: 8. CDR1 is MNHNS, CDR2 SASEGT, per germline.

For the CDR3, the DNA is TGTGCCAGCAGCCATGCGGGACTCGGGAGCCCTGAAGCTTTCTTT. Translation: CASSHAGLGSPEAFF. The chain is built from TRBV3-1 and TRBJ1-1, with a weak D call TRBD1 (5 bases). Trimming left V 3 bases short and J 6 bases short, with 17 bases between. Germline CDR1 is LGHDT and CDR2 is YNNKEL (reference sequence). CDR3 length: 15 residues.

This clonotype was seen more than once but under ten times. V is TRBV6-6 and J is TRBJ2-3; D is possibly TRBD2 (6 bases). The CDR3 is 15 residues long. Germline V gene lookup returns CDR1 MNHNY and CDR2 SVGAGI (reference sequence). V lost 6 bases, J lost 5 bases, and 18 bases lay in between. CDR3 loop: CASRGTLDSIDTQYF. In nucleotides, the CDR3 is TGTGCCAGCAGGGGGACTCTGGATAGTATAGATACGCAGTATTTT.